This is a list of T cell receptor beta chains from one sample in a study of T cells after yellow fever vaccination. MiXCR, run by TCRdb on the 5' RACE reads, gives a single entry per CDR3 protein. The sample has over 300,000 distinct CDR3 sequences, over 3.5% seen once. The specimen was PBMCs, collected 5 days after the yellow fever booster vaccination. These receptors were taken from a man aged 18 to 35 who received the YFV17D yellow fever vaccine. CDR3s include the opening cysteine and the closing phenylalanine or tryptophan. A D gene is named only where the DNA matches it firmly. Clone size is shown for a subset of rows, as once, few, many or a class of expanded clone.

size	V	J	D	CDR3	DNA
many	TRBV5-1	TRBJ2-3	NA	CASSLGQSTDTQYF	TGTGCCAGCAGCTTAGGACAGAGCACAGATACGCAGTATTTT
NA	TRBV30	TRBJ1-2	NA	CAWTPTEGYTF	TGTGCCTGGACGCCGACAGAGGGCTACACCTTC
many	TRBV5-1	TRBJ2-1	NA	CASSSTVYNEQFF	TGCGCCAGCAGCTCGACAGTTTACAATGAGCAGTTCTTC
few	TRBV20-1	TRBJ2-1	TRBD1	CSARPGTGGREQFF	TGCAGTGCTAGACCCGGGACAGGGGGGCGTGAGCAGTTCTTC
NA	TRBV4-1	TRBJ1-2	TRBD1	CASSRGVTQGDYGYTF	TGCGCCAGCAGCCGAGGGGTAACACAGGGGGACTATGGCTACACCTTC
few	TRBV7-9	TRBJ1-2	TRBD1	CASSTPRTGAESGYTF	TGTGCCAGCAGCACACCCAGGACAGGGGCGGAATCTGGCTACACCTTC
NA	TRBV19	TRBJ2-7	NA	CASSIGLNSYEQYF	TGTGCCAGTAGTATTGGACTGAACTCCTACGAGCAGTACTTC
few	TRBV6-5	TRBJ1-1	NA	CASSPGGASTEAFF	TGTGCCAGCAGCCCCGGTGGGGCTAGCACTGAAGCTTTCTTT
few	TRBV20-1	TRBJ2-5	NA	CSASAGWETQYF	TGCAGTGCTAGTGCCGGGTGGGAGACCCAGTACTTC
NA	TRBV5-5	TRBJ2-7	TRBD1	CASSAWTGFEQYF	TGTGCCAGCAGCGCCTGGACAGGGTTTGAGCAGTACTTC
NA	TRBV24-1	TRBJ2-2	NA	CATSDGPGELFF	TGTGCCACCAGTGATGGGCCCGGGGAGCTGTTTTTT
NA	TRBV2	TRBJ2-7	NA	CASSAWTESEQYF	TGTGCCAGCAGTGCCTGGACAGAATCCGAGCAGTACTTC
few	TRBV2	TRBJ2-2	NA	CASIEGGITGELFF	TGTGCCAGCATTGAGGGGGGTATAACCGGGGAGCTGTTTTTT
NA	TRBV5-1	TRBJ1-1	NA	CASSWGPGGTEAFF	TGCGCCAGCAGCTGGGGACCCGGCGGCACTGAAGCTTTCTTT
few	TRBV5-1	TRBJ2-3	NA	CASSQAYTDTQYF	TGCGCCAGCAGCCAAGCTTACACAGATACGCAGTATTTT
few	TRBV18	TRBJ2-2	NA	CASSPPRGNTGELFF	TGTGCCAGCTCACCACCAAGGGGGAACACCGGGGAGCTGTTTTTT
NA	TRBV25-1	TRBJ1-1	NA	CASSETGNDGFF	TGTGCCAGCAGTGAGACGGGCAATGATGGTTTCTTT
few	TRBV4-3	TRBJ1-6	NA	CASSQVVNSPLHF	TGCGCCAGCAGCCAAGTGGTTAATTCACCCCTCCACTTT
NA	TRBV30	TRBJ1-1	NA	CAWSYAENTEAFF	TGTGCCTGGAGTTACGCGGAAAACACTGAAGCTTTCTTT
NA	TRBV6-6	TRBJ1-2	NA	CASSYLGRIYGYTF	TGTGCCAGCAGTTACCTGGGACGTATCTATGGCTACACCTTC
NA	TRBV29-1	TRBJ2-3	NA	CSVRLVSSDTQYF	TGCAGCGTCAGACTAGTTTCTTCAGATACGCAGTATTTT
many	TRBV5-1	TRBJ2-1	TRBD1	CASQQGRDNEQFF	TGCGCCAGTCAACAGGGGCGGGACAATGAGCAGTTCTTC